The present T cell receptor (beta chain) was sequenced within a study of response to subunit inactivated influenza vaccine. One entry per CDR3 protein results from TCRdb running MiXCR on the RT-PCR reads. In the table there are approximately 480,000 distinct CDR3 sequences, 11% of which are singletons. This clonotype was counted ten times or more. V lost 5 bases, J lost 0 bases, and 7 bases lay in between. This CDR3 is built from 14 residues. Germline V gene data show CDR1 as SGHTA and CDR2 as FQGNSA. The rearrangement links TRBV7-2 to TRBJ2-2; TRBD1 might be the D (6 bases). The sample consisted of PBMCs from blood, taken 45 days after vaccination. The receptor was derived from a man between 45 and 60 years old who received an inactivated influenza vaccine. The CDR3 DNA reads TGTGCCAGCAGCCGGACAGCGAACACCGGGGAGCTGTTTTTT. This sequence encodes CASSRTANTGELFF.